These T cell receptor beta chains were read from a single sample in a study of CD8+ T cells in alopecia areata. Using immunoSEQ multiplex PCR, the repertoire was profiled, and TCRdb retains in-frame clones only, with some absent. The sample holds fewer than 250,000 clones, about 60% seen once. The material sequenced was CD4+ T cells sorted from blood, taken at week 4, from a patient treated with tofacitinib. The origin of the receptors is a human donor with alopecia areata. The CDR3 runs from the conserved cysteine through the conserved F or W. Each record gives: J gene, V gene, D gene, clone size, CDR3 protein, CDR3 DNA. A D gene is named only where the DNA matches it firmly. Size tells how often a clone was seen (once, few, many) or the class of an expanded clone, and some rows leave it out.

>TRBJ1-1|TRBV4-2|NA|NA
CASSQDEGYTEAFF
TGTGCCAGCAGCCAAGACGAGGGGTACACTGAAGCTTTCTTT
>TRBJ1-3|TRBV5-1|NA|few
CASSFSGNTIYF
TGCGCCAGCAGCTTCTCTGGAAACACCATATATTTT
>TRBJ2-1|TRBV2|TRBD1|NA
CASKQGAVNEQFF
TGTGCCAGCAAACAGGGGGCAGTGAATGAGCAGTTCTTC
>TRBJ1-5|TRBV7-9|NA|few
CASSPSGGAGGQPQHF
TGTGCCAGCAGCCCCAGTGGGGGCGCGGGTGGTCAGCCCCAGCATTTT
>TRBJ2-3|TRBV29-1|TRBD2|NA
CSAMGEGSADTQYF
TGCAGCGCCATGGGGGAGGGGTCGGCAGATACGCAGTATTTT
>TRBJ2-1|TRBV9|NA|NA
CASSSMLSSYNEQFF
TGTGCCAGCAGCTCAATGCTTAGCTCCTACAATGAGCAGTTCTTC
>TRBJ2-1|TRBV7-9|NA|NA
CASSFPGPNEQFF
TGTGCCAGCAGCTTCCCTGGGCCCAATGAGCAGTTCTTC
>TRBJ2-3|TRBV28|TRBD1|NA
CASSLLPGQGIDTQYF
TGTGCCAGCAGTTTATTGCCGGGACAGGGTATTGATACGCAGTATTTT
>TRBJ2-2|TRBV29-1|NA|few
CSVDGVSPPGELFF
TGCAGCGTTGACGGGGTGTCCCCGCCCGGGGAGCTGTTTTTT
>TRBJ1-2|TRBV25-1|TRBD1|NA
CASSDYTGGDYGYTF
TGTGCCAGCAGTGACTATACAGGGGGCGACTATGGCTACACCTTC
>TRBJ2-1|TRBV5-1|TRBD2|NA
CASSSLAGEYNEQFF
TGCGCCAGCAGCAGCCTAGCGGGAGAGTACAATGAGCAGTTCTTC
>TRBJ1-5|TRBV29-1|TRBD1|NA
CSVEGTGGDQPQHF
TGCAGCGTTGAGGGGACAGGGGGCGATCAGCCCCAGCATTTT
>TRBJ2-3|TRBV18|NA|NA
CASSPTSSSDTQYF
TGTGCCAGCTCCCCAACCAGCAGTTCCGATACGCAGTATTTT
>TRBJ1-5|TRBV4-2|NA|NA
CASSQGTGGNQPQHF
TGTGCCAGCAGCCAAGGCACAGGAGGCAATCAGCCCCAGCATTTT
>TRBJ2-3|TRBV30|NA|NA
CAWTRGTFPDTQYF
TGTGCCTGGACACGCGGGACCTTCCCAGATACGCAGTATTTT
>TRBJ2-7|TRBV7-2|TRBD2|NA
CASSLAGLAGDPYEQYF
TGTGCCAGCAGCTTAGCCGGACTAGCGGGAGACCCCTACGAGCAGTACTTC
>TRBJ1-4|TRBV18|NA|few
CASSQSQGPLEKLFF
TGTGCCAGCTCACAGTCTCAGGGGCCCTTGGAAAAACTGTTTTTT
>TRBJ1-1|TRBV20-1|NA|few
CSARDGTEAFF
TGCAGTGCTAGAGATGGAACTGAAGCTTTCTTT
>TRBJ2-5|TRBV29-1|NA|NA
CSVGAETQYF
TGCAGCGTTGGGGCAGAGACCCAGTACTTC
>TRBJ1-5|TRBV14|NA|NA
CASSPGGGNQPQHF
TGTGCCAGCAGCCCGGGGGGCGGCAATCAGCCCCAGCATTTT
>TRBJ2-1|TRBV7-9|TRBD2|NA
CASSGTSGWYEQFF
TGTGCCAGCAGCGGGACTAGCGGGTGGTATGAGCAGTTCTTC
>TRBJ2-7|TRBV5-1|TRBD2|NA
CASSFLVQGSGGPPYF
TGCGCCAGCAGCTTTTTGGTCCAGGGGTCGGGAGGGCCGCCGTACTTC
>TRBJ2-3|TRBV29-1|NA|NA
CSAIPGQGATDTQYF
TGCAGCGCCATACCGGGACAAGGAGCCACAGATACGCAGTATTTT
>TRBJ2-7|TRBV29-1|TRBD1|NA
CSVAGTGTEQYF
TGCAGCGTCGCCGGGACAGGGACCGAGCAGTACTTC
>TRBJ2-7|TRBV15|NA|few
CATSSTGRAYEQYF
TGTGCCACCAGCAGTACTGGACGGGCCTACGAGCAGTACTTC
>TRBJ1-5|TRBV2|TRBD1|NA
CASSGTGALQPQHF
TGTGCCAGCAGTGGGACAGGGGCCTTACAGCCCCAGCATTTT
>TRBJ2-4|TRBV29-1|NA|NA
CSAGQRLNIQYF
TGCAGCGCTGGACAGAGGTTAAACATTCAGTACTTC
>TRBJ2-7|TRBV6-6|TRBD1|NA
CASRNGQGATYEQYF
TGTGCCAGCAGAAACGGACAGGGGGCGACCTACGAGCAGTACTTC
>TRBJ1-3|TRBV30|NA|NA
CAWKGSGNTIYF
TGTGCCTGGAAAGGGTCCGGAAACACCATATATTTT
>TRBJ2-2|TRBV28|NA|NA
CASSPFSRLTGELFF
TGTGCCAGCAGTCCCTTTAGCCGCCTCACCGGGGAGCTGTTTTTT
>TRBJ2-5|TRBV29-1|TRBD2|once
CSAFRGGRETQYF
TGCAGCGCCTTTCGGGGGGGCCGAGAGACCCAGTACTTC
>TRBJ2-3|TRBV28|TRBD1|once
CASRLQGDGTDTQYF
TGTGCCAGCAGGTTACAGGGGGATGGGACAGATACGCAGTATTTT
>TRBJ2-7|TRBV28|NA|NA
CASSSLYEQYF
TGCGCCAGCAGTTCCCTCTACGAGCAGTACTTC
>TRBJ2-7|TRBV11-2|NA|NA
CASSLAYEQYF
TGTGCCAGCAGCCTAGCCTACGAGCAGTACTTC
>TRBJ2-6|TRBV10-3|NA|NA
CAISGGTGANVLTF
TGTGCCATCAGTGGAGGGACTGGGGCCAACGTCCTGACTTTC